Below, one TCR beta chain is given with its context. Other DNA variants within this sample encode the same CDR3. This sample is part of a study of blood T cell repertoires in COVID-19. At the level of the study: Some COVID-19 samples were acute and others convalescent; all came from the United States, Italy and Spain.

Enrolled through a virtual design, the participants were between roughly 18 and 100 years of age and came from 24 US areas. The authors' processing: Reference gene primer amplification gave nucleated cell count estimates. Sequencing used immunoSEQ multiplex PCR; TCRdb keeps in-frame clones, though not all of them. The D gene and trimming were derived from the DNA, and the V and J assignments and clone size from that table. The repertoire holds under 350,000 clones, with over 85% as singletons. The sequencing sample was made of PBMCs or T cells enriched from blood (not recorded which). The TCR comes from a man in his fifties or sixties who had recovered from COVID-19.

DNA for the CDR3: TGTGCCAGCAGTGAGGGGGGTAGGAATCAGCCCCAGCATTTT. It is translated as CASSEGGRNQPQHF. The rearrangement uses TRBV2 and TRBJ1-5; weak D call: TRBD1 (5 bases). V was clipped by 3 bases and J by 4 bases, with 10 bases between them. This CDR3 is built from 14 residues. The germline gives CDR1 SNHLY, CDR2 FYNNEI.